This T cell receptor (beta chain) was recovered during a study of T cells in Graves' hyperthyroidism and ophthalmopathy. It was considered stable Graves' hyperthyroidism when ophthalmopathy did not progress within 18 months. Clinical symptoms, serum thyroxine, TRAb, thyroid ultrasound and orbital computed tomography informed diagnoses. Amplification of TCR beta CDR3 regions used RNA as the template. TCR CDR3 underwent first-round RT-PCR with the HTBI primer set. TCRdb processed the multiplex PCR reads anew with MiXCR; each CDR3 protein has one entry. The sample gives about 840,000 distinct CDR3 sequences, over 35% of which show up once; 7.5% to 9.5% is in the top ten. This CDR3 is built from 14 residues. Germline CDR1 reads WSHSY; CDR2 reads SAAADI. V lost 2 bases and J lost 4; bases outside the gene matches: 4.

The sequenced sample was blood. V usage is TRBV10-2 and J usage is TRBJ2-5; 7 nucleotides line up with TRBD1. The receptor's source is a man between 18 and 35 years old with Graves' hyperthyroidism. CDR3 nucleotides: TGCGCCAGCAGTGAGAGGGACAGTCTAGAGACCCAGTACTTC. Translation gives CASSERDSLETQYF.